This TCR beta chain was observed in a study of Graves' ophthalmopathy and Graves' hyperthyroidism. Points on this clonotype: One junction end does not reproduce the germline sequence, and a read error may be involved.

TCR beta CDR3 regions were amplified from RNA transcripts. Scientists carried out first-round RT-PCR using HTBI primers and then a second-round multiplex PCR. TCRdb reanalysed the multiplex PCR reads using MiXCR and keeps one entry per CDR3 protein. The sample yields around 670,000 distinct CDR3 sequences, approximately 40% seen once. Moderate-to-severe activity, with CAS ≥3, NOSPECS ≥4 and duration under 3 months, characterized the donors with ophthalmopathy. Germline values: CDR1 SNHLY, CDR2 FYNNEI. The CDR3 has 15 amino acids. The sequencing input was peripheral blood. This rearrangement joins TRBV2 to TRBJ2-3; 7 nucleotides match TRBD1. This receptor was obtained from an adult man with Graves' ophthalmopathy. CDR3 in amino acids: CAISERQGDTDTQYF. CDR3 nucleotide sequence: TGTGCCATCAGTGAGCGGCAGGGGGACACAGATACGCAGTATTTT.